These 20 T cell receptor beta chains came from one sample sequenced in a study of blood T cells in healthy people across ages. Then a second PCR, running roughly 7 to 12 cycles, was carried out with a sample-barcoded 5' primer and a J-beta primer mix. Each CDR3 protein gets one entry after TCRdb re-called the 5' RACE reads with MiXCR. The profile shows approximately 850,000 distinct CDR3 sequences, under 45% of them singletons. Input material: blood. The receptor set was obtained from a man between 60 and 70 years old in good health.

CDR3: CASSYGGFGMETQYF. CDR3 DNA sequence: TGTGCCAGCAGTTACGGGGGTTTTGGGATGGAGACCCAGTACTTC. The chain has TRBV25-1 and TRBJ2-5, with D tentatively TRBD2 (6 bases). The length of the CDR3 is 15 residues. Germline-derived CDR1 and CDR2 are MGHDK and SYGVNS. The ends were cut back, 5 bases at V and 5 bases at J, with 18 bases in the middle. Together with reference TRBV25-1 and TRBJ2-5, the CDR3 gives the full variable domain: EADIYQTPRYLVIGTGKKITLECSQTMGHDKMYWYQQDPGMELHLIHYSYGVNSTEKGDLSSESTVSRIRTEHFPLTLESARPSHTSQYLCASSYGGFGMETQYFGPGTRLLVL.

This clonotype appeared a few times. The chain employs TRBV12-3 or TRBV12-4 and TRBJ1-6, with 8 bases identical to TRBD1. The CDR3 extends over 16 amino acids. V lost 3 bases and J lost 8; bases outside the gene matches: 9. CDR3 loop: CASSFLMTGADSPLHF. The CDR3 nucleotides read TGTGCCAGCAGTTTCCTCATGACAGGGGCAGATTCACCCCTCCACTTT.

This clonotype was picked up a small number of times. The rearrangement links TRBV5-1 to TRBJ2-3, with D uncertain. The V gene lost 7 bases and the J gene lost 0 bases, with 6 bases spanning the gap. The germline gives CDR1 SGHRS, CDR2 YFSETQ. CDR3 length: 12 amino acids. In DNA, the CDR3 is TGCGCCAGCCGGAAGAGCACAGATACGCAGTATTTT. Its protein is CASRKSTDTQYF.

The J gene is TRBJ2-3, the V gene TRBV20-1, with 10 nucleotides matching TRBD2. This CDR3 spans 17 amino acids. Trimming took 0 bases from V and 2 from J; bases not matched to a gene: 8. Germline CDR1 reads DFQATT; CDR2 reads SNEGSKA (reference sequence). CDR3 sequence (DNA): TGCAGTGCTAGAGATCTCTTAGCGGGGGGAATCACAGATACGCAGTATTTT. Translated, it gives CSARDLLAGGITDTQYF.

This clonotype has just a few counts. The gene calls are TRBV20-1 and TRBJ2-6, with 8 bases that match TRBD1. The CDR3 extends over 14 amino acids. Germline CDR1 and CDR2: DFQATT and SNEGSKA (reference sequence). The V gene end was trimmed by 5 bases and the J gene end by 0 bases; junction bases not matched to a gene: 0. The CDR3 sequence: CSAGTGSGANVLTF. CDR3 coding DNA: TGCAGTGCTGGGACAGGCTCTGGGGCCAACGTCCTGACTTTC.

V gene TRBV5-6 combines with J gene TRBJ1-2; D not resolved. From germline, CDR1 is SGHDT and CDR2 YYEEEE. The CDR3 is made up of 13 amino acids. Trimming stripped 0 bases from V and 6 bases from J, with 9 bases between. The CDR3: CASSLGQAHGYTF. Written as DNA, the CDR3 is TGTGCCAGCAGCTTGGGGCAGGCTCATGGCTACACCTTC.

Notes on this clonotype: Compared with germline, one end of the junction differs, possibly owing to a read error. V usage is TRBV3-1 and J usage is TRBJ2-3; D ambiguous. The V gene's germline CDR1 is LGHDT and CDR2 YNNKEL (reference sequence). The CDR3 length is 12 residues. The CDR3 DNA follows: TGTGCCGGCAGCCAAGTCCCAGATACGCAGTATTTT. Its protein is CAGSQVPDTQYF.

The rearrangement joins TRBV10-3 to TRBJ1-6, with 11 nucleotides matching TRBD1. The CDR3 has 15 amino acids. CDR1 and CDR2 (germline): ENHRY, SYGVKD. With 6 bases clipped from V and 5 bases from J, the junction kept 3 bases outside the gene matches. The CDR3 here is CAIRPGQGDNSPLHF. The CDR3 DNA reads as TGTGCCATCAGGCCGGGACAGGGGGATAATTCACCCCTCCACTTT.

V usage is TRBV20-1 and J usage is TRBJ2-6; 8 nucleotides match TRBD2. The V gene's germline CDR1 is DFQATT and CDR2 SNEGSKA (reference sequence). This CDR3 has 18 residues. With 4 bases clipped from V and 0 bases from J, the junction kept 11 bases outside the gene matches. The CDR3 is CSANSGVAGYSGANVLTF. The DNA of the CDR3 is TGCAGTGCTAATTCGGGAGTAGCGGGATACTCTGGGGCCAACGTCCTGACTTTC.

This clonotype came up a few times. The rearrangement joins TRBV20-1 to TRBJ1-6; TRBD1 might be the D (5 bases). This CDR3 is built from 16 residues. Trimming stripped 0 bases from V and 1 base from J, with 10 bases between. The germline V gene encodes CDR1 DFQATT and CDR2 SNEGSKA (reference sequence). The CDR3 is CSARDRVRSYNSPLHF. DNA for the CDR3: TGCAGTGCTAGAGACAGGGTGAGGTCCTATAATTCACCCCTCCACTTT.

This clonotype was seen a handful of times. The V gene is TRBV6-6, the J gene TRBJ2-1, with D hard to call. This CDR3 has 11 residues. Per germline, CDR1 MNHNY and CDR2 SVGAGI (reference sequence). Trimming stripped 5 bases from V and 8 bases from J, with 7 bases between. In DNA form, the CDR3 reads TGTGCCAGCAGTCAGTATCATGAGCAGTTCTTC. Its translation: CASSQYHEQFF.

As concerns this clonotype: This may come from a read error, since a much larger clone is one base off. The chain joins TRBV5-1 to TRBJ2-7, with 7 bases that match TRBD1. Germline CDR1 is SGHRS and CDR2 is YFSETQ. The CDR3 loop spans 13 amino acids. CDR3 residues: CAGSSGQPYEQYF. In DNA, the CDR3 is TGCGCCGGCAGCTCGGGACAGCCCTACGAGCAGTACTTC. The complete variable domain, with remaining parts taken from reference TRBV5-1 and TRBJ2-7, reads KAGVTQTPRYLIKTRGQQVTLSCSPISGHRSVSWYQQTPGQGLQFLFEYFSETQRNKGNFPGRFSGRQFSNSRSEMNVSTLELGDSALYLCAGSSGQPYEQYFGPGTRLTVT.

The rearrangement joins TRBV27 to TRBJ1-2; D may be TRBD1 (6 bases). The V gene's germline CDR1 is MNHEY and CDR2 SMNVEV (reference sequence). Deletions cut 5 bases from V and 7 bases from J, with 20 bases between. The CDR3 is 15 residues long. This chain's CDR3 is CASSPPGVGWAGYTF. For the CDR3, the DNA is TGTGCCAGCAGTCCCCCAGGGGTAGGGTGGGCTGGCTACACCTTC.

The chain carries TRBV5-1 and TRBJ1-1, with TRBD1 matching 10 bases. The CDR3 totals 14 residues. The J segment lost 4 bases and the V segment lost 3 bases, leaving 3 bases of the junction unmatched. Germline CDR1 SGHRS, CDR2 YFSETQ. CDR3 sequence reads: CASSSGDRGTEAFF. The CDR3 nucleotides read TGCGCCAGCAGCTCGGGGGACAGGGGCACTGAAGCTTTCTTT.

J is TRBJ2-4 and V is TRBV5-8, with TRBD1 identical over 8 bases. The J call may be in error: the DNA end matches TRBJ2-7 better. The CDR3 contains 15 residues. Germline V CDR1 and CDR2: SGHTS, YDEGEE. CDR3 protein: CASSLQGAFSYEQYF. Here the CDR3 DNA reads TGTGCCAGCAGCTTGCAGGGGGCGTTCTCCTACGAGCAGTACTTC.

This clonotype has a single count. The chain joins TRBV7-6 to TRBJ2-3; D is ambiguous. The CDR3 loop spans 15 amino acids. The V and J ends lost 1 base and 2 bases respectively, with 10 bases between them. Germline V lookup: CDR1 SGHVS, CDR2 FNYEAQ. CDR3 DNA sequence: TGTGCCAGCAGCTTAGAACAGAAAACCACAGATACGCAGTATTTT. This codes for CASSLEQKTTDTQYF.

The chain couples TRBV5-6 to TRBJ1-1; 12 bases line up with TRBD1. The V gene end was trimmed by 0 bases and the J gene end by 7 bases; junction bases not matched to a gene: 7. Germline loops: CDR1 SGHDT, CDR2 YYEEEE. The CDR3 contains 16 residues. The CDR3 region is CASSLVPGTGGGEAFF. DNA of the CDR3: TGTGCCAGCAGCTTGGTTCCCGGGACAGGGGGCGGTGAAGCTTTCTTT.

The chain recombines TRBV12-3 or TRBV12-4 with TRBJ1-1; a possible D gene is TRBD1 (6 bases). This CDR3 is built from 14 residues. The ends were cut back, 6 bases at V and 3 bases at J, with 14 bases in the middle. CDR3: CASRRGGGDTEAFF. The DNA of the CDR3 is TGTGCCAGCAGAAGGGGAGGGGGTGACACTGAAGCTTTCTTT.

There are a few counts of this clonotype. V is TRBV7-2 and J is TRBJ2-4, with 7 bases that match TRBD1. There are 12 residues in the CDR3. The ends lost 1 base at V and 10 bases at J; junction bases unmatched: 1. The germline V gene has CDR1 SGHTA and CDR2 FQGNSA. This CDR3 reads CASSLEGQIQYF. Here the CDR3 DNA reads TGTGCCAGCAGCTTAGAGGGACAGATTCAGTACTTC.

The gene calls are TRBV11-3 and TRBJ2-3; unclear D gene. Per germline, CDR1 SGHNT and CDR2 YENEEA. V gave up 7 bases and J gave up 0 bases, with 17 bases separating them. CDR3 length equals 16 residues. The CDR3 loop reads CASTPGSSTSTDTQYF. CDR3 sequence (DNA): TGTGCCAGCACTCCAGGTTCATCTACGAGCACAGATACGCAGTATTTT.